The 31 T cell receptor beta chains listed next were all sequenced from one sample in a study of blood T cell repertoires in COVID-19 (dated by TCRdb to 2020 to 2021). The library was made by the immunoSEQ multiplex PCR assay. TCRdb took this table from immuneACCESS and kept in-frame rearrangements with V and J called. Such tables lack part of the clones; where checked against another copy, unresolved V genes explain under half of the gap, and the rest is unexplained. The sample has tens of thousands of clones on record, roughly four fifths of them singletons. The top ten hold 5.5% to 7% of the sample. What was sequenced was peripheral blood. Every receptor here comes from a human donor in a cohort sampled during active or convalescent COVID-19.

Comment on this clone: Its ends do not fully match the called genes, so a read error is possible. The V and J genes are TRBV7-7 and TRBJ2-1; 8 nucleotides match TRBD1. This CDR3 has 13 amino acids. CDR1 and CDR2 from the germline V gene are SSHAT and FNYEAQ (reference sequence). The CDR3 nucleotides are TGTGCTAGCAGCTCTGGACAGGGCAATGAGCAGTTCTTC. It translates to CASSSGQGNEQFF.

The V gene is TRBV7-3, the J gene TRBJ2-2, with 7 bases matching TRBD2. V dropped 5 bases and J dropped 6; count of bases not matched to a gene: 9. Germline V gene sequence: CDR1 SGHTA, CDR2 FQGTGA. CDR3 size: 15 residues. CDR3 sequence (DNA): TGTGCCAGCAGCCGGGAGGTCGATAGGTCCGGGGAGCTGTTTTTT. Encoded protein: CASSREVDRSGELFF. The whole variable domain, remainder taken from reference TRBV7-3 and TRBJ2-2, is GAGVSQTPSNKVTEKGKYVELRCDPISGHTALYWYRQSLGQGPEFLIYFQGTGAADDSGLPNDRFFAVRPEGSVSTLKIQRTERGDSAVYLCASSREVDRSGELFFGEGSRLTVL.

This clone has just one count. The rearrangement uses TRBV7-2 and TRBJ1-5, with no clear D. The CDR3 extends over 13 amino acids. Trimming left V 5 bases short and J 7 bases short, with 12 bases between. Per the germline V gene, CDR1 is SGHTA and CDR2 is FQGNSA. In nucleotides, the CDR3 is TGTGCCAGCAGCCCGTCTTGGAGGCAGCCCCAGCATTTT. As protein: CASSPSWRQPQHF. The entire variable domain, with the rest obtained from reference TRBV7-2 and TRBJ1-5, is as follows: GAGVSQSPSNKVTEKGKDVELRCDPISGHTALYWYRQSLGQGLEFLIYFQGNSAPDKSGLPSDRFSAERTGGSVSTLTIQRTQQEDSAVYLCASSPSWRQPQHFGDGTRLSIL.

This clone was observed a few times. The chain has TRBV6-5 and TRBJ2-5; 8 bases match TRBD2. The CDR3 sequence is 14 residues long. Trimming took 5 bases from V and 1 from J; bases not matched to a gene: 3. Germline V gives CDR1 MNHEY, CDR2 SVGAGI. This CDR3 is CASSNGGVQETQYF. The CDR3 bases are TGTGCCAGCAGTAACGGGGGGGTCCAAGAGACCCAGTACTTC.

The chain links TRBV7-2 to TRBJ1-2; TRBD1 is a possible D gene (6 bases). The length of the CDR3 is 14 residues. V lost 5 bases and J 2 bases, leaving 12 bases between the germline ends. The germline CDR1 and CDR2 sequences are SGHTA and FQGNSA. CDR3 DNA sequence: TGTGCCAGCAGCCCCGAGGGGGAAAACTATGGCTACACCTTC. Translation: CASSPEGENYGYTF.

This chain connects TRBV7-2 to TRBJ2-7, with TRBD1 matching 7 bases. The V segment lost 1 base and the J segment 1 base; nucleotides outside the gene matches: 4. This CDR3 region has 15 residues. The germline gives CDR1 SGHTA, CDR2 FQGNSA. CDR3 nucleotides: TGTGCCAGCAGCTTAGTGGGACAGCCGTCCTACGAGCAGTACTTC. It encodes CASSLVGQPSYEQYF.

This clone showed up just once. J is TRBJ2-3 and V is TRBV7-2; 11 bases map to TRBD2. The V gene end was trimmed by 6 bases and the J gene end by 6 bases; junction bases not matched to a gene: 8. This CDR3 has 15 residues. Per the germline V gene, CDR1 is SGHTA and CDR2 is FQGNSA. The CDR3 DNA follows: TGTGCCAGCAGTAGCGGGGGGGCCAAGGTGGATACGCAGTATTTT. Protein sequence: CASSSGGAKVDTQYF.

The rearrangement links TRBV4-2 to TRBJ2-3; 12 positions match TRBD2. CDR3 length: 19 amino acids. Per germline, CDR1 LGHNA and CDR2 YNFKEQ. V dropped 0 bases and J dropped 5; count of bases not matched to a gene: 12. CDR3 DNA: TGTGCCAGCAGCCAAGATTTGGCTAGCGGGGGGGCCGGGGGAGATACGCAGTATTTT. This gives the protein CASSQDLASGGAGGDTQYF.

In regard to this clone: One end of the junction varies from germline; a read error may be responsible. CDR3 residues: CASSFGGATNTGELFF. The CDR3 DNA reads as TGTGCTAGCAGCTTTGGGGGGGCTACGAACACCGGGGAGCTGTTTTTT. The J gene is TRBJ2-2, the V gene TRBV7-7; possible D gene TRBD2, 7 bases. This CDR3 comprises 16 residues. The germline CDR1 and CDR2 sequences are SSHAT and FNYEAQ (reference sequence).

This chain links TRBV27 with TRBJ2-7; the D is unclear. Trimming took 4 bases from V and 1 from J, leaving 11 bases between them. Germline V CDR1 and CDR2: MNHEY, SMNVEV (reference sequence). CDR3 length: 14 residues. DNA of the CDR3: TGTGCCAGCAGTTCTATACCCCTTTCCTACGAGCAGTACTTC. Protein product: CASSSIPLSYEQYF.

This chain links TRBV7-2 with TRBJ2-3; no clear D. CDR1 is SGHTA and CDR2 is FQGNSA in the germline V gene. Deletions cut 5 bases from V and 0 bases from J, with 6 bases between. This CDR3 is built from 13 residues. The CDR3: CASSTPSTDTQYF. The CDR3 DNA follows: TGTGCCAGCAGCACACCAAGCACAGATACGCAGTATTTT.

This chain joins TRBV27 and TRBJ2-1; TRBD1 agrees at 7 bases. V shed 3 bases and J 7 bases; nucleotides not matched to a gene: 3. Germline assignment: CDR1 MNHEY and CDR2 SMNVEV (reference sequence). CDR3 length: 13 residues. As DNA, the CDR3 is TGTGCCAGCAGTTTTAGGGGGCAAAATGAGCAGTTCTTC. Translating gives CASSFRGQNEQFF.

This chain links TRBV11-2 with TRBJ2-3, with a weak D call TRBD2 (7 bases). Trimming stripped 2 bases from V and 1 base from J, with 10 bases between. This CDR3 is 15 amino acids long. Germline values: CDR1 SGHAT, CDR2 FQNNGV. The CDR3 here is CASSLRGGGTDTQYF. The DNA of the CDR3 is TGTGCCAGCAGCTTAAGGGGGGGCGGCACAGATACGCAGTATTTT. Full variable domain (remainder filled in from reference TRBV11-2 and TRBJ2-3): EAGVAQSPRYKIIEKRQSVAFWCNPISGHATLYWYQQILGQGPKLLIQFQNNGVVDDSQLPKDRFSAERLKGVDSTLKIQPAKLEDSAVYLCASSLRGGGTDTQYFGPGTRLTVL.

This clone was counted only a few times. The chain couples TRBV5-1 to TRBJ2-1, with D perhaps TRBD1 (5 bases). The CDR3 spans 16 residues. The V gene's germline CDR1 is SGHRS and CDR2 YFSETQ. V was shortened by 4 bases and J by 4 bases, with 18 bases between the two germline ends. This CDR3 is CASSTQGLVEYNEQFF. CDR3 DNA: TGCGCCAGCAGCACTCAGGGTTTGGTCGAGTACAATGAGCAGTTCTTC.

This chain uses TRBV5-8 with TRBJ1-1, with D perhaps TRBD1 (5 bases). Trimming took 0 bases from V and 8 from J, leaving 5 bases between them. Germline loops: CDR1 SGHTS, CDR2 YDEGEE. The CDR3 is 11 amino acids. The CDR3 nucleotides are TGTGCCAGCAGCTTGGAGGGGGAAGCTTTCTTT. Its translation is CASSLEGEAFF.

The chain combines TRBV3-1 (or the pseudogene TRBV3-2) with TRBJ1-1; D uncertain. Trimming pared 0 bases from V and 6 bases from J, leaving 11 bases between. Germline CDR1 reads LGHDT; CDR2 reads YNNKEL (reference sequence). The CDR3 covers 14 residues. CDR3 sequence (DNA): TGTGCCAGCAGCCAAGATCGGGGTCGGGCTGAAGCTTTCTTT. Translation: CASSQDRGRAEAFF.

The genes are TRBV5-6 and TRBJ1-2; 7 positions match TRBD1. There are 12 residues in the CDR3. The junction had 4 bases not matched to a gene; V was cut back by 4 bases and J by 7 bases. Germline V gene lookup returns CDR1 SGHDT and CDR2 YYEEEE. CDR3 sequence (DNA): TGTGCCAGCAGCCCCAGACAGGGTGGCTACACCTTC. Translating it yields CASSPRQGGYTF.

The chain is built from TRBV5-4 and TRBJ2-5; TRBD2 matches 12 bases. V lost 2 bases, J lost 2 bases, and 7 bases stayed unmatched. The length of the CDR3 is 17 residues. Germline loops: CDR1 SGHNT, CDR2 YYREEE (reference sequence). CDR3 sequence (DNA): TGTGCCAGCAGCTTAACTTCACTAGCGGGGGGTCAAGAGACCCAGTACTTC. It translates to CASSLTSLAGGQETQYF.

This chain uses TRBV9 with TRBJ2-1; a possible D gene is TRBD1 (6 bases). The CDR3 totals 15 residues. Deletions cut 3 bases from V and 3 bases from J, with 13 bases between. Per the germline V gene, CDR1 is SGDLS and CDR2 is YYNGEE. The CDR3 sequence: CASSARVGGYNEQFF. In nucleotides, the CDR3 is TGTGCCAGCAGCGCGAGAGTAGGGGGCTACAATGAGCAGTTCTTC.

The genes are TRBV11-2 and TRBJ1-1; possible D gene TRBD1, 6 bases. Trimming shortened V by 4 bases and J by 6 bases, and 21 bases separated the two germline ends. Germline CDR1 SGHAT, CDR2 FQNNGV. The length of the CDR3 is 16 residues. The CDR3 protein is CASSSLFGQGSSEAFF. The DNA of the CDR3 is TGTGCCAGCAGCTCGCTATTTGGGCAGGGGAGTTCTGAAGCTTTCTTT.

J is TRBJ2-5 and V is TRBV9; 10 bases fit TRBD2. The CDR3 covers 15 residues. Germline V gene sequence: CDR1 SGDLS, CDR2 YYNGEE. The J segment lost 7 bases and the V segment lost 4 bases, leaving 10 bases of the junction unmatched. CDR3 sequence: CASSLSGGATGTQYF. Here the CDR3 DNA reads TGTGCCAGCAGCCTAAGCGGGGGGGCTACCGGGACCCAGTACTTC. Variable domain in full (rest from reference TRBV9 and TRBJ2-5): DSGVTQTPKHLITATGQRVTLRCSPRSGDLSVYWYQQSLDQGLQFLIQYYNGEERAKGNILERFSAQQFPDLHSELNLSSLELGDSALYFCASSLSGGATGTQYFGPGTRLLVL.

The CDR3 nucleotides are TGTGCCAGCAGGACAGGGGGTAATTCACCCCTCCACTTT. This translates into CASRTGGNSPLHF. The rearrangement links TRBV28 to TRBJ1-6; 9 nucleotides align to TRBD1. The CDR3 covers 13 residues. V dropped 6 bases and J dropped 6; count of bases not matched to a gene: 0. Germline lookup yields CDR1 MDHEN and CDR2 SYDVKM.

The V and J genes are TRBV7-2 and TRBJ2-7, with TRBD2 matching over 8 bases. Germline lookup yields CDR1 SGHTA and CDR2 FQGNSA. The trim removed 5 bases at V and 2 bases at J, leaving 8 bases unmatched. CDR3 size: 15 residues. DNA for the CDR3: TGTGCCAGCAGCCCCGGGGGGGTCATTACCTACGAGCAGTACTTC. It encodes CASSPGGVITYEQYF.

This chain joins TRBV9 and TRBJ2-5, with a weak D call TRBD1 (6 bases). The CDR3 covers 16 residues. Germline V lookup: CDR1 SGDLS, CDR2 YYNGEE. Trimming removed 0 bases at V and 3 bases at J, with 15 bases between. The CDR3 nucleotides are TGTGCCAGCAGCGTAGAACCGGGCCCAGGGGAAGAGACCCAGTACTTC. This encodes CASSVEPGPGEETQYF. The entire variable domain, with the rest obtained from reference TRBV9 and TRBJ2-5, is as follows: DSGVTQTPKHLITATGQRVTLRCSPRSGDLSVYWYQQSLDQGLQFLIQYYNGEERAKGNILERFSAQQFPDLHSELNLSSLELGDSALYFCASSVEPGPGEETQYFGPGTRLLVL.

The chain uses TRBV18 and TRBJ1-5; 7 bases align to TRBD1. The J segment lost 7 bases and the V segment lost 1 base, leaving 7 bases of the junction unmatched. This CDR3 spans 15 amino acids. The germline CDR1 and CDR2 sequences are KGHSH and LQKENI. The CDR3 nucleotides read TGTGCCAGCTCACCACTGGGGCAGGGGGAGCAGCCCCAGCATTTT. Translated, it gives CASSPLGQGEQPQHF. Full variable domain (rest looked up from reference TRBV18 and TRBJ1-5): NAGVMQNPRHLVRRRGQEARLRCSPMKGHSHVYWYRQLPEEGLKFMVYLQKENIIDESGMPKERFSAEFPKEGPSILRIQQVVRGDSAAYFCASSPLGQGEQPQHFGDGTRLSIL.

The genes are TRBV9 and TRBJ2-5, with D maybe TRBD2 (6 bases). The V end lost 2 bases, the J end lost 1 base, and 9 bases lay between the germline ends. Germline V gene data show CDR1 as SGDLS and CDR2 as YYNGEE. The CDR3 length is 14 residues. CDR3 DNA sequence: TGTGCCAGCAGCGTCGCGGGGCTCCAAGAGACCCAGTACTTC. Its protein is CASSVAGLQETQYF.

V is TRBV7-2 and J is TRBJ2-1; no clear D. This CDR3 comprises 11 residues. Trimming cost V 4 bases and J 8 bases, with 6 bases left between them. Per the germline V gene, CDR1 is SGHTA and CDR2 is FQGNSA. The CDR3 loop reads CASSSYHEQFF. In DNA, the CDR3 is TGTGCCAGCAGCTCGTATCATGAGCAGTTCTTC.

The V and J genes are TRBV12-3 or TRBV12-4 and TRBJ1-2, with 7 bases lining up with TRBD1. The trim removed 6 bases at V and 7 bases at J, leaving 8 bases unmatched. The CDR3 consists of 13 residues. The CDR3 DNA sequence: TGTGCCAGCAGCTCGACAGGGAGGAGTGGCTACACCTTC. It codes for CASSSTGRSGYTF.

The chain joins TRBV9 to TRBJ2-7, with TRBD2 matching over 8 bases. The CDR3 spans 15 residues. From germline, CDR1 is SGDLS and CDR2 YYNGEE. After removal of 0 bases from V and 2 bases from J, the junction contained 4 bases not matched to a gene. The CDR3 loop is CASSVGSGSTYEQYF. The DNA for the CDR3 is TGTGCCAGCAGCGTAGGCAGCGGGAGTACCTACGAGCAGTACTTC.

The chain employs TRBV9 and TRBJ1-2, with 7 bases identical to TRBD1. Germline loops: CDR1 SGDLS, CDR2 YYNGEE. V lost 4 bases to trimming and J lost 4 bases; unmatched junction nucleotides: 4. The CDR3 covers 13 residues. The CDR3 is CASSSRTGYGYTF. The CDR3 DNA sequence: TGTGCCAGCAGCTCCCGGACAGGCTATGGCTACACCTTC.

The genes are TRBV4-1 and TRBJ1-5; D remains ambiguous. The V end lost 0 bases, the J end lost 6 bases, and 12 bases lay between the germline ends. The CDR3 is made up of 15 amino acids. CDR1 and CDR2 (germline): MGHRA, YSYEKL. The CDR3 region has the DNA TGCGCCAGCAGCCAAGAATTAACCTATGGTCAGCCCCAGCATTTT. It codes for CASSQELTYGQPQHF.